Listed here are 17 T cell receptor beta chains from one sample, sequenced in a study of regulatory T cells in long-lasting Graves disease. Time point in this sample: persistent/refractory GD, antithyroid drugs over 5 years with positive TRAb. From RNA extracted from PBMCs, the TCR library was made. Relying on iRepertoire HTBI primers and Arm-PCR of CDR3 regions, the team built TCR beta libraries. One entry per CDR3 protein, called by TCRdb with MiXCR from the multiplex PCR reads. The data hold 400,000 to 500,000 distinct CDR3 sequences, with around 20% observed a single time. The specimen comprised peripheral blood mononuclear cells (PBMCs), sampled when the disease was refractory, from a patient treated with antithyroid drugs. All receptors come from a female donor with Graves disease.

This chain connects TRBV13 to TRBJ1-1; D not resolved. The CDR3 is 12 residues long. Germline-derived CDR1 and CDR2 are PRHDT and FYEKMQ (reference sequence). Trimming left V 4 bases short and J 7 bases short, with 10 bases between. CDR3 residues: CASSSPDLEAFF. The CDR3 nucleotides read TGTGCCAGCAGCTCTCCCGACCTTGAAGCTTTCTTT.

The J gene is TRBJ2-2, the V gene TRBV20-1; 11 bases line up with TRBD2. Germline V gene lookup returns CDR1 DFQATT and CDR2 SNEGSKA (reference sequence). The CDR3 is 15 residues long. Trimming at V came to 6 bases and at J to 4 bases, leaving 7 bases not matched to a gene. Written as DNA, the CDR3 is TGCAGTGCCAATAGCGGGAGGGCCGTCACCGGGGAGCTGTTTTTT. Amino acids: CSANSGRAVTGELFF.

This clonotype was seen only a few times. CDR3 region: CAWSVGQGEKLFF. In nucleotides, the CDR3 is TGTGCCTGGAGTGTAGGACAGGGAGAAAAACTGTTTTTT. The rearrangement uses TRBV30 and TRBJ1-4; 8 bases line up with TRBD1. CDR1 is GTSNPN, CDR2 SVGIG, per germline (reference sequence). V trimming: 0 bases; J trimming: 8 bases; junction bases outside the gene matches: 2. The CDR3 runs to 13 residues.

The chain joins TRBV5-1 to TRBJ1-6; D ambiguous. Trimming shortened V by 0 bases and J by 0 bases, and 7 bases separated the two germline ends. The CDR3 covers 16 residues. Germline V gene lookup returns CDR1 SGHRS and CDR2 YFSETQ. The CDR3, as DNA: TGCGCCAGCAGCTTGGACCAGAGCTCCTATAATTCACCCCTCCACTTT. Amino acid sequence: CASSLDQSSYNSPLHF.

V gene TRBV27 combines with J gene TRBJ2-7; unclear D gene. Deletions cut 3 bases from V and 5 bases from J, with 14 bases between. Germline assignment: CDR1 MNHEY and CDR2 SMNVEV (reference sequence). The CDR3 extends over 14 amino acids. The DNA for the CDR3 is TGTGCCAGCAGTTTGGCGGTTTCCTCGGACGAGCAGTACTTC. Encoded protein: CASSLAVSSDEQYF.

A few counts support this clonotype. This chain uses TRBV28 with TRBJ2-1, with TRBD2 identical over 12 bases. The CDR3 consists of 15 residues. Germline trimming cut 6 bases from V and 6 bases from J; bases unmatched to any gene: 6. Germline loops: CDR1 MDHEN, CDR2 SYDVKM. The CDR3 nucleotides read TGTGCCAGCAGCGCACTAGCGGGAGGTGGCAATGAGCAGTTCTTC. This codes for CASSALAGGGNEQFF.

Concerning this clonotype itself: This clone may be a read error of a much larger clone one base away. Since no conserved phenylalanine or tryptophan closes the CDR3, a read error is the likely cause. The J gene is TRBJ2-7, the V gene TRBV2, with D possibly matching TRBD1 (5 bases). Germline CDR1 reads SNHLY; CDR2 reads FYNNEI. V lost 7 bases and J 2 bases, leaving 12 bases between the germline ends. This CDR3 is built from 13 residues. CDR3 sequence reads: CASTGALAYEQYL. Written as DNA, the CDR3 is TGTGCCAGCACTGGGGCTTTAGCCTACGAGCAGTACCTC.

This clonotype has a handful of counts. J is TRBJ1-1 and V is TRBV10-2, with D perhaps matching TRBD1 (6 bases). CDR1 and CDR2 from the germline V gene are WSHSY and SAAADI. Trimming cost V 5 bases and J 2 bases, with 12 bases left between them. The CDR3 length is 14 residues. This chain's CDR3 is CASSYYRDNTEAFF. The CDR3 DNA follows: TGCGCCAGCAGTTATTACAGGGATAACACTGAAGCTTTCTTT.

This chain uses TRBV6-1 with TRBJ2-4, with 12 nucleotides matching TRBD2. The CDR3 has 12 amino acids. The junction had 5 bases not matched to a gene; V was cut back by 5 bases and J by 15 bases. Germline lookup yields CDR1 MNHNS and CDR2 SASEGT. CDR3 loop: CASSTTSGSLYF. As DNA, the CDR3 is TGTGCCAGCAGTACGACTAGCGGGAGTTTGTACTTC.

The CDR3 sequence: CASSGPGTEETQYF. DNA for the CDR3: TGTGCCAGCAGCGGGCCGGGAACCGAAGAGACCCAGTACTTC. The chain has TRBV9 and TRBJ2-5; possible D gene TRBD2, 5 bases. The CDR3 length is 14 residues. Germline loops: CDR1 SGDLS, CDR2 YYNGEE. Trimming removed 3 bases at V and 3 bases at J, with 12 bases between.

This clonotype was seen many times. The chain is built from TRBV9 and TRBJ2-1; perhaps TRBD1 as D (6 bases). CDR3 length: 14 amino acids. V was cut by 0 bases and J by 6 bases, with 10 bases left in between. Germline CDR1 reads SGDLS; CDR2 reads YYNGEE. As DNA, the CDR3 is TGTGCCAGCAGCGTAGGAGTAGGGGGCAATGAGCAGTTCTTC. Residues: CASSVGVGGNEQFF.

V usage is TRBV9 and J usage is TRBJ2-2; D remains unclear. The CDR3 spans 12 residues. V lost 7 bases, J lost 3 bases, and 7 bases lay in between. CDR1 and CDR2 from the germline V gene are SGDLS and YYNGEE. The CDR3 spells CASGLYTGELFF. In DNA, the CDR3 is TGTGCCAGCGGTCTCTACACCGGGGAGCTGTTTTTT.

J is TRBJ2-1 and V is TRBV28; 10 nucleotides match TRBD2. V gave up 6 bases and J gave up 6 bases; unmatched junction bases: 11. CDR1 is MDHEN and CDR2 is SYDVKM in the germline V gene. CDR3 length: 16 amino acids. The DNA for the CDR3 is TGTGCCAGCAGCCCCGGGTGGGCTAGCGGGAGCAATGAGCAGTTCTTC. It encodes CASSPGWASGSNEQFF.

This clonotype has ten or more counts. The chain employs TRBV28 and TRBJ2-5, with 9 bases that match TRBD1. V gave up 7 bases and J gave up 5 bases; unmatched junction bases: 11. The V gene's germline CDR1 is MDHEN and CDR2 SYDVKM. This CDR3 region has 15 residues. CDR3 coding DNA: TGTGCCAGCATTCCGGAACAGGGGGCTCGGGAGACCCAGTACTTC. Translation gives CASIPEQGARETQYF.

This clonotype was seen only a few times. This chain joins TRBV7-9 and TRBJ1-4, with 10 bases that match TRBD1. The V gene's germline CDR1 is SEHNR and CDR2 FQNEAQ (reference sequence). After removal of 4 bases from V and 5 bases from J, the junction contained 4 bases not matched to a gene. CDR3 length: 15 amino acids. The CDR3 protein is CASSSGQGPNEKLFF. The CDR3 DNA sequence: TGTGCCAGCAGCTCGGGACAGGGGCCGAATGAAAAACTGTTTTTT.

V and J are TRBV20-1 and TRBJ2-7; D tentatively reads TRBD1 or TRBD2 (5 bases each). V gave up 3 bases and J gave up 5 bases, with 14 bases separating them. This CDR3 comprises 13 residues. Germline V gene lookup returns CDR1 DFQATT and CDR2 SNEGSKA (reference sequence). CDR3 DNA: TGCAGTGCTAGGTCCGGCAGGGACCACGAGCAGTACTTC. Its translation is CSARSGRDHEQYF.

The CDR3 protein is CSARSISYEQYF. CDR3 bases: TGCAGTGCTAGAAGTATTTCCTACGAGCAGTACTTC. V is TRBV20-1 and J is TRBJ2-7; D unresolved. This CDR3 comprises 12 residues. From germline, CDR1 is DFQATT and CDR2 SNEGSKA (reference sequence). The V end was cut by 2 bases, the J end by 1 base, with 6 bases between.